Listed below are T cell receptor beta chains from one sample, sequenced in a study of post-analysis software for immune sequencing data. Each CDR3 protein gets one entry after TCRdb re-called the PCR reads with MiXCR. The sample includes roughly 400,000 distinct CDR3 sequences, less than 40% seen only once; the top ten take 6% to 9%. The sample consisted of blood. The receptors were sampled from a girl aged 2 to 10 with multiple sclerosis. Each CDR3 is given with its conserved first and last residue.

V gene	J gene	CDR3 protein
TRBV7-9	TRBJ2-1	CASSSRVLENEQFF
TRBV9	TRBJ2-5	CASSPRQYPEETQYF
TRBV5-5	TRBJ1-5	CASSLRVGSDGNQPQHF
TRBV12-3/TRBV12-4	TRBJ2-5	CASSSPGVFQETQYF
TRBV12-5	TRBJ2-1	CASGPPNNEQFF
TRBV28	TRBJ2-4	CASSLGTVNVAKNIQYF
TRBV7-2	TRBJ1-5	CASSLSGTGGGNQPQHF
TRBV20-1	TRBJ1-5	CSATRVLRNQPQHF
TRBV6-2/TRBV6-3	TRBJ1-2	CASSYSSRGIGYTF
TRBV9	TRBJ1-6	CASSLRWDSNSPLHF
TRBV29-1	TRBJ2-4	CSVGIRGPGIQYF
TRBV6-6	TRBJ2-3	CASILGGRAPDTQYF
TRBV7-9	TRBJ2-7	CASSPPEGAGDLQASYEQYF
TRBV5-1	TRBJ2-1	CASSSRGERDNEQFF
TRBV29-1	TRBJ2-4	CSVIGRNYGQYF
TRBV28	TRBJ2-7	CASSRRQGQYEQYF
TRBV6-5	TRBJ2-3	CASSYGPSGSTDTQYF
TRBV5-1	TRBJ2-5	CASSLGSQYPEQYF
TRBV5-1	TRBJ2-7	CASSPLPGPSSYEQYF
TRBV7-9	TRBJ2-5	CASTLGGIERQYF
TRBV12-3/TRBV12-4	TRBJ2-1	CASSQTEHIGSYNEQFF
TRBV15	TRBJ1-2	CATSRVAGARSGGYTF
TRBV10-3	TRBJ2-1	CAISESGGGYEQFF
TRBV13	TRBJ2-5	CASSLRTSGGEETQYF
TRBV4-2	TRBJ2-5	CASSQDRLKSGRSYNEQYF
TRBV29-1	TRBJ1-5	CSARKDSNQPQHF
TRBV29-1	TRBJ2-7	CSARDRNYYEQYF
TRBV29-1	TRBJ2-7	CSAGGGEPTMEQYF
TRBV7-9	TRBJ2-7	CASRPLDSLSYEQYF